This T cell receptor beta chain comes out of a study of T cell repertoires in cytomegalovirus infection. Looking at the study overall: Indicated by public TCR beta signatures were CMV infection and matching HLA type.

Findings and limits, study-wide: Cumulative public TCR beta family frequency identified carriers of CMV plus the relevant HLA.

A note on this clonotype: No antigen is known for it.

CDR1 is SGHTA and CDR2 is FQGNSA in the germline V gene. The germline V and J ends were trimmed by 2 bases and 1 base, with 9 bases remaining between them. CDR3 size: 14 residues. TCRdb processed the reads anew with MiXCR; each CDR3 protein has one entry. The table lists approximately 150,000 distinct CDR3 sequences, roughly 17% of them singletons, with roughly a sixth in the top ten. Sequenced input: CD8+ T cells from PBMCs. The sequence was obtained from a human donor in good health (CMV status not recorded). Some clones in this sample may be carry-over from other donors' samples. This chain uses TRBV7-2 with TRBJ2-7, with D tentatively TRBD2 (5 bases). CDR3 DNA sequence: TGTGCCAGCAGCTTAAGTGGCGGGTCCTACGAGCAGTACTTC. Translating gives CASSLSGGSYEQYF.